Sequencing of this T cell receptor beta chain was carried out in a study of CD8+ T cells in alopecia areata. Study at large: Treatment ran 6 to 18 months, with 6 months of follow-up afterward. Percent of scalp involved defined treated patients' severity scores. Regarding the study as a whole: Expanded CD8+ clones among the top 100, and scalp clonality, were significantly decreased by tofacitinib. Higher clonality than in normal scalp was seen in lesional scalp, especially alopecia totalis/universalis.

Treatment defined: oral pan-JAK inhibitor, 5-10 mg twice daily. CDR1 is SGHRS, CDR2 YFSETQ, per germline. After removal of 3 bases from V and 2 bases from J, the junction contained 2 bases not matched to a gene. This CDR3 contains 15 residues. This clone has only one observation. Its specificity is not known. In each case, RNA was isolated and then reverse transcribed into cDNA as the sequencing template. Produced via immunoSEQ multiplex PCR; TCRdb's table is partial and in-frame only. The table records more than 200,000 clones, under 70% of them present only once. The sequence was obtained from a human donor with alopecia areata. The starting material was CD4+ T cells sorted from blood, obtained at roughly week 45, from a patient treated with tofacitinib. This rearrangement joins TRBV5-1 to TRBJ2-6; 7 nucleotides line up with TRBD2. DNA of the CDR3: TGCGCCAGCAGCTCAACTAGCGCTGGGGCCAACGTCCTGACTTTC. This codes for CASSSTSAGANVLTF.